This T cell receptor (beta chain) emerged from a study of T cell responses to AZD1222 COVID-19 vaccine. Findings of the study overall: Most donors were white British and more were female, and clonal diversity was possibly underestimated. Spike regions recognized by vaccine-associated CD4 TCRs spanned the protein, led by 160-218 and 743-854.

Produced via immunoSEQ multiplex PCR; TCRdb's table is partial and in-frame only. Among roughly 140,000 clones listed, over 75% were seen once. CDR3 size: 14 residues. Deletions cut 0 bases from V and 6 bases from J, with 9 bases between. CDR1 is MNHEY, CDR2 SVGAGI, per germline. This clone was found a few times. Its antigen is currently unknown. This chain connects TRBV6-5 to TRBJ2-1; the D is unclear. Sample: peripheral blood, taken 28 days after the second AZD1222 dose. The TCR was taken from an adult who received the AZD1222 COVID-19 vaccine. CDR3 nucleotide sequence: TGTGCCAGCAGTTACTCGAATCTGGGCAATGAGCAGTTCTTC. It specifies CASSYSNLGNEQFF.